This T cell receptor beta chain was identified during a study of control samples from healthy donors and cancer patients. Trimming took off 2 bases at V and 7 bases at J, with 21 bases between the two ends. Germline V lookup: CDR1 SNHLY, CDR2 FYNNEI. CDR3 length equals 16 residues. Method: immunoSEQ multiplex PCR; TCRdb's copy keeps in-frame clones and lacks some. The table has around 140,000 clones, approximately 94% seen once. Sequenced sample: blood. The TCR was taken from a man aged 35-49 years in good health. The rearrangement uses TRBV2 and TRBJ2-7; TRBD2 might be the D (5 bases). CDR3 bases: TGTGCCAGCAGTGAATTAGCGAGGTCTGCTTTTAGAGAGCAGTACTTC. This translates into CASSELARSAFREQYF.